The 30 T cell receptor beta chains presented below share a single source sample, sequenced in a study of T cells in tumors after PD-1 blockade. Produced via immunoSEQ multiplex PCR; TCRdb's table is partial and in-frame only. This table holds under 75,000 clones, approximately 79% found once. The sequenced sample was PBMCs, obtained after anti-PD-1 treatment. The source of these receptors is a human donor with basal cell carcinoma.

The chain recombines TRBV19 with TRBJ2-2, with a weak D call TRBD2 (6 bases). In germline, CDR1 is LNHDA, CDR2 SQIVND (reference sequence). Trimming left V 7 bases short and J 1 base short, with 25 bases between. The CDR3 totals 19 residues. The CDR3 here is CASISRAGTGGENTGELFF. The CDR3 nucleotides are TGTGCCAGTATAAGCAGGGCTGGGACTGGCGGGGAGAACACCGGGGAGCTGTTTTTT.

This clone was seen at least ten times. V usage is TRBV7-9 and J usage is TRBJ2-7; D not resolved. This CDR3 has 16 amino acids. V was trimmed by 4 bases and J by 2 bases, leaving 18 bases between them. Germline assignment: CDR1 SEHNR and CDR2 FQNEAQ (reference sequence). CDR3 DNA: TGTGCCAGCAGCTCCGATCTGGCAAAGAAACCCTACGAGCAGTACTTC. Protein product: CASSSDLAKKPYEQYF.

The chain combines TRBV7-2 with TRBJ1-5; 7 positions agree with TRBD1. CDR3 size: 13 residues. In germline, CDR1 is SGHTA, CDR2 FQGNSA. V lost 4 bases, J lost 6 bases, and 3 bases stayed unmatched. CDR3 sequence (DNA): TGTGCCAGCAGCTCGGACAGGTTTCAGCCCCAGCATTTT. As protein: CASSSDRFQPQHF.

The rearrangement links TRBV30 to TRBJ1-3; no clear D. The V and J ends lost 0 bases and 3 bases respectively, with 18 bases between them. This CDR3 is 17 amino acids long. Germline V gives CDR1 GTSNPN, CDR2 SVGIG (reference sequence). The chain's CDR3 is CAWSVSRTTAGGNTIYF. The CDR3, as DNA: TGTGCCTGGAGTGTCTCTAGGACTACAGCTGGTGGAAACACCATATATTTT.

V usage is TRBV18 and J usage is TRBJ1-1; TRBD1 matches at 8 bases. The CDR3 is 17 amino acids. Germline CDR1 reads KGHSH; CDR2 reads LQKENI. J was trimmed by 3 bases and V by 2 bases; bases with no gene match: 11. The CDR3 protein is CASSPGAGTGGYTEAFF. CDR3 nucleotides: TGTGCCAGCTCACCAGGAGCGGGAACAGGGGGTTACACTGAAGCTTTCTTT.

The V gene is TRBV7-8, the J gene TRBJ1-2; a weak D match, TRBD1 (5 bases). Looked up from germline, CDR1 is SGHVS and CDR2 is FQNEAQ. The CDR3 is 12 residues long. Trimming pared 5 bases from V and 5 bases from J, leaving 9 bases between. The CDR3 spells CASSLWGYGYTF. The CDR3 nucleotides are TGTGCCAGCAGCCTGTGGGGGTATGGCTACACCTTC.

The CDR3 DNA is TGTGCCAGCAGCTCTGGGACTAGCGGGGTCACCTACGAGCAGTACTTC. It specifies CASSSGTSGVTYEQYF. This sequence joins TRBV5-4 and TRBJ2-7; 13 nucleotides line up with TRBD2. This CDR3 is 16 amino acids long. Trimming at V came to 3 bases and at J to 2 bases, leaving 5 bases not matched to a gene. In germline, CDR1 is SGHNT, CDR2 YYREEE (reference sequence).

The rearrangement links TRBV5-6 to TRBJ2-1; the match to TRBD2 covers 10 bases. The junction had 5 bases not matched to a gene; V was cut back by 1 base and J by 7 bases. Looked up from germline, CDR1 is SGHDT and CDR2 is YYEEEE. CDR3 length: 15 residues. Here the CDR3 DNA reads TGTGCCAGCAGCTTGAGTGGTAGCGGGGGGAATGAGCAGTTCTTC. Translated: CASSLSGSGGNEQFF.

The CDR3 coding sequence is TGTGCTAGTGGTCCCGGGCAGGGAAGAAACAATGAGCAGTTCTTC. It is translated as CASGPGQGRNNEQFF. V and J are TRBV12-5 and TRBJ2-1; TRBD1 is a possible D gene (5 bases). The CDR3 runs to 15 residues. V shed 5 bases and J shed 5 bases, with 16 bases lying between them. Per germline, CDR1 LGHNT and CDR2 FRNRAP.

The chain couples TRBV19 to TRBJ2-1; weak D call: TRBD2 (5 bases). Trimming removed 5 bases at V and 7 bases at J, with 12 bases between. This CDR3 has 13 amino acids. Germline V gene data show CDR1 as LNHDA and CDR2 as SQIVND (reference sequence). The CDR3 bases are TGTGCCAGTAGTTTACCCGGCGGGAATGAGCAGTTCTTC. Its translation is CASSLPGGNEQFF.

The chain combines TRBV5-1 with TRBJ1-6; 9 nucleotides match TRBD1. V lost 4 bases and J lost 7; bases outside the gene matches: 9. The CDR3 extends over 16 amino acids. Germline CDR1 SGHRS, CDR2 YFSETQ. The CDR3 protein is CASSTTGQGGNSPLHF. CDR3 DNA sequence: TGCGCCAGCAGCACCACGGGACAGGGAGGGAATTCACCCCTCCACTTT. The full variable domain, its missing parts supplied by reference TRBV5-1 and TRBJ1-6, is KAGVTQTPRYLIKTRGQQVTLSCSPISGHRSVSWYQQTPGQGLQFLFEYFSETQRNKGNFPGRFSGRQFSNSRSEMNVSTLELGDSALYLCASSTTGQGGNSPLHFGNGTRLTVT.

The chain has TRBV5-4 and TRBJ2-1, with a possible D match to TRBD2 (5 bases). Germline V gives CDR1 SGHNT, CDR2 YYREEE (reference sequence). The CDR3 has 12 residues. V was pared by 0 bases and J by 9 bases, with 7 bases between. The CDR3 DNA sequence: TGTGCCAGCAGCTTGGACGGGATTGAGCAGTTCTTC. It translates to CASSLDGIEQFF.

Concerning this clone itself: At one end, the junction sequence differs from germline, possibly due to a read error. This chain joins TRBV7-7 and TRBJ2-1; 12 bases align to TRBD2. The CDR3 contains 19 residues. Germline V lookup: CDR1 SSHAT, CDR2 FNYEAQ (reference sequence). The CDR3 nucleotides are TGTGCTAGCAGCTTTCATCCCCCTACTAGCGGGGGGCCCTACAATGAGCAGTTCTTC. Translation: CASSFHPPTSGGPYNEQFF.

The CDR3 region has the DNA TGTGCCAGCAGTGAAGTGGGGGGGAACACTGAAGCTTTCTTT. Amino acid sequence: CASSEVGGNTEAFF. The chain employs TRBV6-1 and TRBJ1-1; D may be TRBD1 (5 bases). V lost 1 base and J 1 base, leaving 7 bases between the germline ends. CDR3 length: 14 residues. Germline lookup yields CDR1 MNHNS and CDR2 SASEGT.

The CDR3 nucleotides are TGCGCCAGCGAACCGGGACAGGGTTTCGGCGAGCAGTACTTC. It translates to CASEPGQGFGEQYF. The V and J genes are TRBV10-2 and TRBJ2-7; 9 nucleotides match TRBD1. Germline-derived CDR1 and CDR2 are WSHSY and SAAADI. The length of the CDR3 is 14 residues. V trimming: 8 bases; J trimming: 6 bases; junction bases outside the gene matches: 11.

This clone is a singleton in its sample. The J gene is TRBJ1-5, the V gene TRBV18; D unresolved. Germline loops: CDR1 KGHSH, CDR2 LQKENI. This CDR3 comprises 14 residues. V lost 6 bases to trimming and J lost 0 bases, with 9 bases between them. CDR3 nucleotides: TGTGCCAGCTCTCCCGTCTATAGCAATCAGCCCCAGCATTTT. Protein: CASSPVYSNQPQHF. Complete variable domain (other parts from reference TRBV18 and TRBJ1-5): NAGVMQNPRHLVRRRGQEARLRCSPMKGHSHVYWYRQLPEEGLKFMVYLQKENIIDESGMPKERFSAEFPKEGPSILRIQQVVRGDSAAYFCASSPVYSNQPQHFGDGTRLSIL.

The chain is built from TRBV19 and TRBJ1-6; TRBD1 might be the D (5 bases). Germline V lookup: CDR1 LNHDA, CDR2 SQIVND (reference sequence). Trimming took off 6 bases at V and 5 bases at J, with 11 bases between the two ends. This CDR3 has 14 residues. The CDR3 loop reads CASRKRDHNSPLHF. DNA for the CDR3: TGTGCCAGTAGAAAACGGGACCATAATTCACCCCTCCACTTT.

In its sample, this clone was seen once. This sequence joins TRBV6-6 and TRBJ1-1; D may be TRBD1 (5 bases). Germline CDR1 is MNHNY and CDR2 is SVGAGI (reference sequence). V was trimmed by 6 bases and J by 1 base, leaving 15 bases between them. CDR3 size: 15 residues. CDR3 protein: CASSSATDQNTEAFF. The DNA for the CDR3 is TGTGCCAGCAGCTCAGCGACAGACCAGAACACTGAAGCTTTCTTT.

The chain couples TRBV4-1 to TRBJ2-3; 11 bases are a match to TRBD2. The CDR3 sequence is 17 residues long. Germline assignment: CDR1 MGHRA and CDR2 YSYEKL. Unmatched junction bases numbered 12, after V lost 3 bases and J lost 7 bases. CDR3 residues: CASSHSMVAGGQNTQYF. DNA for the CDR3: TGCGCCAGCAGCCATAGTATGGTAGCGGGGGGGCAAAATACGCAGTATTTT.

The chain recombines TRBV30 with TRBJ2-5; perhaps D is TRBD1 or TRBD2 (6 bases each). Trimming cost V 2 bases and J 4 bases, with 11 bases left between them. Germline CDR1 reads GTSNPN; CDR2 reads SVGIG (reference sequence). The CDR3 loop spans 13 amino acids. CDR3 sequence (DNA): TGTGCCTGGAGTCGGGGGCTGGTAGAGACCCAGTACTTC. Translating gives CAWSRGLVETQYF.

The sample holds many counts of this clone. The chain joins TRBV6-6 to TRBJ1-5; 10 bases align to TRBD1. The CDR3 length is 17 residues. V was clipped by 5 bases and J by 0 bases; unmatched bases: 7. CDR1 and CDR2 from the germline V gene are MNHNY and SVGAGI (reference sequence). The CDR3 DNA is TGTGCCAGCAGTCCAAAAGGGACAGGGGTTAGCAATCAGCCCCAGCATTTT. Protein sequence: CASSPKGTGVSNQPQHF.

The rearrangement joins TRBV5-1 to TRBJ1-1; no clear D gene. CDR1 SGHRS and CDR2 YFSETQ come from the germline V gene. V lost 7 bases, J lost 3 bases, and 25 bases lay in between. The CDR3 extends over 17 amino acids. The CDR3 DNA is TGCGCCAGCTCCAAGGTACAGCAAGCGGGAGGGTACACTGAAGCTTTCTTT. Translation gives CASSKVQQAGGYTEAFF.

The chain carries TRBV19 and TRBJ2-1, with 8 nucleotides matching TRBD1. V shed 3 bases, J shed 6 bases, and the junction held 7 bases outside the gene matches. Germline assignment: CDR1 LNHDA and CDR2 SQIVND (reference sequence). The CDR3 is made up of 15 amino acids. CDR3 sequence reads: CASSIDRGPPNEQFF. The CDR3 DNA reads as TGTGCCAGTAGTATCGACAGGGGACCCCCCAATGAGCAGTTCTTC.

In regard to this clone: The sample has other DNA sequences that encode this CDR3 too. The chain joins TRBV12-3 or TRBV12-4 to TRBJ1-5; D unclear. CDR3 size: 13 residues. Trimming took 1 base from V and 5 from J, leaving 6 bases between them. The CDR3 spells CASSLEGYQPQHF. The CDR3 nucleotides are TGTGCCAGCAGTTTAGAAGGGTATCAGCCCCAGCATTTT.

V usage is TRBV5-1 and J usage is TRBJ2-5; 9 nucleotides agree with TRBD1. CDR1 and CDR2 from the germline V gene are SGHRS and YFSETQ. This CDR3 has 15 residues. V gave up 3 bases and J gave up 5 bases; unmatched junction bases: 8. DNA of the CDR3: TGCGCCAGCAGCTCCTCCGGGACAGGGATGGAGACCCAGTACTTC. This translates into CASSSSGTGMETQYF.

This chain links TRBV12-3 or TRBV12-4 with TRBJ1-1; no firm D call. CDR3 length equals 13 residues. Trimming stripped 3 bases from V and 1 base from J, with 6 bases between. The CDR3 protein is CASSFNRNTEAFF. DNA for the CDR3: TGTGCCAGCAGTTTTAATAGGAACACTGAAGCTTTCTTT.

This clone was seen just once. This chain joins TRBV4-2 and TRBJ2-7; TRBD1 might be the D (5 bases). Trimming removed 1 base at V and 2 bases at J, with 9 bases between. The CDR3 has 14 amino acids. CDR1 is LGHNA and CDR2 is YNFKEQ in the germline V gene. The CDR3 DNA reads TGTGCCAGCAGCCAAGGGGGCTCGACCTACGAGCAGTACTTC. Amino acids: CASSQGGSTYEQYF.

The V and J genes are TRBV6-5 and TRBJ2-2, with 7 bases aligning to TRBD1. V dropped 6 bases and J dropped 11; count of bases not matched to a gene: 6. CDR1 is MNHEY, CDR2 SVGAGI, per germline. The CDR3 sequence is 12 residues long. This CDR3 is CASSVTGVELFF. DNA of the CDR3: TGTGCCAGCAGCGTAACAGGGGTCGAGCTGTTTTTT.

The rearrangement links TRBV19 to TRBJ2-1; 11 nucleotides match TRBD1. The CDR3 totals 16 residues. Trimming removed 4 bases from V and 6 bases from J; junction bases left unmatched: 8. CDR1 LNHDA and CDR2 SQIVND come from the germline V gene (reference sequence). The CDR3 sequence is CASSRGDRGLSNEQFF. The CDR3 nucleotides are TGTGCCAGTAGTAGGGGGGACAGGGGGTTAAGCAATGAGCAGTTCTTC.

This clone turned up a few times. The rearrangement links TRBV6-5 to TRBJ1-6; 8 nucleotides match TRBD1. The germline V gene has CDR1 MNHEY and CDR2 SVGAGI. The CDR3 totals 14 residues. V lost 6 bases to trimming and J lost 7 bases; unmatched junction nucleotides: 5. The CDR3 DNA reads as TGTGCCAGCAGATCGCGGACAGGGAATTCACCCCTCCACTTT. This translates into CASRSRTGNSPLHF.